This T cell receptor (beta chain) was observed in a study of Tregs in tolerant kidney transplant recipients. Whole-study findings and limits: The most relevant donor-specific Treg TCRbeta repertoire apparently came from expansion with activated donor B cells. The small number of patients limits these findings pending further validation.

CDR3 length: 13 residues. The germline CDR1 and CDR2 sequences are LGHNT and FRNRAP. V lost 2 bases and J 6 bases, leaving 11 bases between the germline ends. Unstimulated regulatory T cells (CD4+CD25+CD127-), CD4+CD25- non-regulatory cells, CD4 and CD8 cells were FACS-sorted from thawed PBMCs. The repertoire was sequenced with immunoSEQ multiplex PCR; TCRdb's copy has only in-frame clones and lacks some. This table has about 240,000 clones, around 81% appearing once. Worth noting for this clone: Its matching antigen is unknown.

The chain joins TRBV12-5 to TRBJ2-7; no definite D call. What was sequenced was CD4+ T cells from blood. The receptor comes from a human donor in good health. CDR3 residues: CASGLPTGAEQYF. DNA for the CDR3: TGTGCTAGTGGTTTGCCGACCGGAGCCGAGCAGTACTTC.